These 4 T cell receptor beta chains were sequenced from one sample in a study of blood T cell repertoires in COVID-19. Sequencing was performed with immunoSEQ multiplex PCR; in TCRdb, only in-frame clones are kept and a portion is missing. The sample contains about 160,000 clones, 70% to 90% of which appear only once. The sequenced sample consisted of PBMCs or T cells enriched from blood (not recorded which). The receptors were gathered from a man aged 35 to 55 who had recovered from COVID-19.

This chain links TRBV11-2 with TRBJ2-3; TRBD2 matches 8 bases. Germline-derived CDR1 and CDR2 are SGHAT and FQNNGV. J gave up 5 bases and V 1 base, and 2 bases lay outside the gene matches. The CDR3 spans 14 residues. CDR3 nucleotides: TGTGCCAGCAGCTTAGTTAGCGGGAAAGATACGCAGTATTTT. Residues: CASSLVSGKDTQYF. Complete variable domain (other parts from reference TRBV11-2 and TRBJ2-3): EAGVAQSPRYKIIEKRQSVAFWCNPISGHATLYWYQQILGQGPKLLIQFQNNGVVDDSQLPKDRFSAERLKGVDSTLKIQPAKLEDSAVYLCASSLVSGKDTQYFGPGTRLTVL.

This clone was counted a few times. The chain has TRBV2 and TRBJ2-3; D unclear. Germline loops: CDR1 SNHLY, CDR2 FYNNEI. The CDR3 runs 14 residues. Trimming left V 0 bases short and J 0 bases short, with 4 bases between. The CDR3 region has the DNA TGTGCCAGCAGTGAAGCCTCTAGCACAGATACGCAGTATTTT. This sequence encodes CASSEASSTDTQYF. Drawing the rest from reference TRBV2 and TRBJ2-3, the complete variable domain is EPEVTQTPSHQVTQMGQEVILRCVPISNHLYFYWYRQILGQKVEFLVSFYNNEISEKSEIFDDQFSVERPDGSNFTLKIRSTKLEDSAMYFCASSEASSTDTQYFGPGTRLTVL.

Only one count was recorded for this clone. The rearrangement joins TRBV6-1 to TRBJ1-1; perhaps TRBD1 as D (5 bases). The length of the CDR3 is 17 residues. Between the trimmed V and J ends, which lost 2 bases and 2 bases, there was a span of 18 bases. Germline lookup yields CDR1 MNHNS and CDR2 SASEGT. CDR3 loop: CASSELPRVGVNTEAFF. The CDR3 bases are TGTGCCAGCAGTGAATTACCCAGAGTAGGGGTCAACACTGAAGCTTTCTTT.

This clone was recorded a few times. The chain joins TRBV7-6 to TRBJ2-1, with a weak D call TRBD2 (7 bases). The CDR3 sequence is 17 residues long. CDR1 and CDR2 (germline): SGHVS, FNYEAQ. The V gene lost 2 bases and the J gene lost 7 bases, with 21 bases spanning the gap. The CDR3 loop is CASSLFVGGGFSNEQFF. CDR3 DNA: TGTGCCAGCAGCTTATTCGTAGGGGGGGGGTTTTCGAATGAGCAGTTCTTC.